This T cell receptor beta chain was identified during a study of blood T cell repertoires in COVID-19. Overall study: Samples taken during acute and convalescent COVID-19 were collected in the United States, Italy and Spain.

The assay was immunoSEQ multiplex PCR, and TCRdb's table has in-frame clones only and misses some. The table has about 200,000 clones, 70% to 90% seen once; the top ten hold roughly 8.1%. V lost 0 bases to trimming and J lost 6 bases, with 10 bases between them. Germline values: CDR1 SGHRS, CDR2 YFSETQ. There are 15 residues in the CDR3. For recovered donors of Cohort 3, there were two negative PCRs, clearance, or symptom resolution. The clonotype comes from a woman in her late teens or twenties who had recovered from COVID-19. The specimen sequenced was PBMCs or T cells enriched from blood (not recorded which). V is TRBV5-1 and J is TRBJ1-6; D call uncertain. In DNA form, the CDR3 reads TGCGCCAGCAGCTTGGCGGGAAAGCTTAATTCACCCCTCCACTTT. This sequence encodes CASSLAGKLNSPLHF.